These 13 T cell receptor beta chains share one sample of origin, sequenced in a study of cytomegalovirus exposure and HLA in healthy donors (TCRdb year 2017). To prepare the library, the immunoSEQ multiplex PCR assay was applied. For the multiplex PCR, a mixture combining 60 forward primers for TCR Vbeta segments and 13 reverse primers for TCR Jbeta segments was used. As stored in TCRdb, this immuneACCESS dataset retains in-frame rearrangements with V and J assigned. A fraction of the clones does not appear; measured against another copy, unresolved V genes explain less than half of the discrepancy, and the remainder lacks a known reason. This sample is represented by 60,000 to 90,000 clones; around 70% of them were singletons. Together, the top ten hold more than 9.5% of the sample. The sample taken for sequencing was PBMCs. The source is a woman between 45 and 60 years old in good health and CMV-seropositive.

CDR3 region: CASSESYRAGYTF. The CDR3 DNA sequence: TGTGCCAGCAGTGAATCGTACAGGGCTGGCTACACCTTC. J is TRBJ1-2 and V is TRBV6-5; TRBD1 might be the D (6 bases). Trimming took off 5 bases at V and 7 bases at J, with 14 bases between the two ends. This CDR3 is 13 amino acids long. CDR1 and CDR2 from the germline V gene are MNHEY and SVGAGI.

J is TRBJ2-5 and V is TRBV5-4; 14 positions match TRBD2. V lost 4 bases, J lost 5 bases, and 7 bases stayed unmatched. Per the germline V gene, CDR1 is SGHNT and CDR2 is YYREEE (reference sequence). The CDR3 is made up of 16 amino acids. CDR3 coding DNA: TGTGCCAGCAGCCCGAGGACTAGCGGGAGGTTGGAGACCCAGTACTTC. Residues: CASSPRTSGRLETQYF.

The V call is TRBV29-1, the J call TRBJ2-5; possible D gene TRBD1, 6 bases. CDR3 length: 13 residues. V gave up 7 bases and J gave up 4 bases, with 16 bases separating them. Germline loops: CDR1 SQVTM, CDR2 ANQGSEA. Written as DNA, the CDR3 is TGCAGCGCCCAGGGACATCGGAGAGAGACCCAGTACTTC. Protein product: CSAQGHRRETQYF.

J is TRBJ2-7 and V is TRBV5-6; 11 bases line up with TRBD2. Germline trimming cut 4 bases from V and 4 bases from J; bases unmatched to any gene: 7. Germline V gives CDR1 SGHDT, CDR2 YYEEEE. The CDR3 covers 15 residues. The CDR3 sequence: CASSLGTSGYYEQYF. CDR3 DNA: TGTGCCAGCAGCCTCGGGACTAGCGGTTATTACGAGCAGTACTTC. Based on the CDR3 plus reference TRBV5-6 and TRBJ2-7, the full variable domain is DAGVTQSPTHLIKTRGQQVTLRCSPKSGHDTVSWYQQALGQGPQFIFQYYEEEERQRGNFPDRFSGHQFPNYSSELNVNALLLGDSALYLCASSLGTSGYYEQYFGPGTRLTVT.

The chain recombines TRBV6-5 with TRBJ2-1; TRBD2 aligns across 9 bases. The CDR3 length is 14 residues. V trimming: 5 bases; J trimming: 6 bases; junction bases outside the gene matches: 5. Germline CDR1 is MNHEY and CDR2 is SVGAGI. CDR3: CASSVAGVGNEQFF. The CDR3 DNA follows: TGTGCCAGCAGTGTAGCGGGAGTGGGCAATGAGCAGTTCTTC.

A few counts support this clone. This chain connects TRBV19 to TRBJ2-5, with 8 bases lining up with TRBD2. There are 15 residues in the CDR3. The germline V gene has CDR1 LNHDA and CDR2 SQIVND (reference sequence). Losses at the gene ends were 1 base for V and 5 bases for J; bases not matched to a gene: 6. In nucleotides, the CDR3 is TGTGCCAGTAGTATAGGTAGCGGGACCGGGGAGACCCAGTACTTC. It translates to CASSIGSGTGETQYF.

The J gene is TRBJ1-3, the V gene TRBV7-2, with no clear D. Trimming stripped 5 bases from V and 0 bases from J, with 5 bases between. Germline loops: CDR1 SGHTA, CDR2 FQGNSA. This CDR3 region has 13 residues. As DNA, the CDR3 is TGTGCCAGCAGCCCCCGCTCTGGAAACACCATATATTTT. Amino acid sequence: CASSPRSGNTIYF.

The V and J genes are TRBV13 and TRBJ2-3; TRBD2 matches at 13 bases. Germline V gene sequence: CDR1 PRHDT, CDR2 FYEKMQ (reference sequence). V lost 5 bases to trimming and J lost 5 bases; unmatched junction nucleotides: 13. CDR3 size: 18 residues. The CDR3 DNA sequence: TGTGCCAGCAGCCGGACTAGACTAGCGGGGGGACGGGGAGATACGCAGTATTTT. It translates to CASSRTRLAGGRGDTQYF.

The chain couples TRBV28 to TRBJ1-1, with 9 bases identical to TRBD1. V shed 4 bases, J shed 10 bases, and the junction held 10 bases outside the gene matches. Germline V gene sequence: CDR1 MDHEN, CDR2 SYDVKM. There are 14 residues in the CDR3. The CDR3, as DNA: TGTGCCAGCAGTTCCCGGGGGACAGGGTTTGGAGCTTTCTTT. Translation: CASSSRGTGFGAFF.

Concerning this clone itself: A junction end diverges from the germline sequence, so it may reflect a read error. This chain connects TRBV19 to TRBJ2-7; D might be TRBD1 (6 bases). CDR1 is LNHDA and CDR2 is SQIVND in the germline V gene (reference sequence). CDR3 length equals 13 residues. The CDR3 loop reads CASSKGHTYEQYF. Here the CDR3 DNA reads TGTGCCAGTTCCAAGGGACACACCTATGAGCAGTACTTC.

This sequence joins TRBV6-5 and TRBJ2-7, with TRBD2 matching 7 bases. Germline CDR1 and CDR2: MNHEY and SVGAGI. V lost 6 bases, J lost 0 bases, and 5 bases stayed unmatched. The CDR3 loop spans 14 amino acids. CDR3 DNA: TGTGCCAGCAGACGACTAGCAGACTCCTACGAGCAGTACTTC. Translating gives CASRRLADSYEQYF.

The J gene is TRBJ1-1, the V gene TRBV28, with 12 bases matching TRBD1. The germline gives CDR1 MDHEN, CDR2 SYDVKM. V shed 4 bases and J 3 bases; nucleotides not matched to a gene: 3. The CDR3 consists of 15 residues. This CDR3 is CASSSGTGGDTEAFF. The DNA for the CDR3 is TGTGCCAGCAGTTCCGGGACAGGGGGCGACACTGAAGCTTTCTTT.

This rearrangement joins TRBV10-2 to TRBJ1-1; D is unresolved. Trimming shortened V by 3 bases and J by 6 bases, and 5 bases separated the two germline ends. CDR1 WSHSY and CDR2 SAAADI come from the germline V gene. The CDR3 has 11 residues. CDR3 loop: CASSESSEAFF. The CDR3, as DNA: TGCGCCAGCAGTGAAAGCTCTGAAGCTTTCTTT.